The clone carrying this T cell receptor beta chain was picked up many times. Its antigen remains unidentified. The record originates from a study of early T cells in non-severe SARS-CoV-2 infection. Looking at the study overall: The authors sequenced bulk RNA from unsorted whole blood, leaving chains unpaired. Whole-study findings and limits: Missing private and CD4 specificities, VDJdb matching favored anti-spike CD8 responses.

Each single cDNA molecule received a unique molecular identifier. TCRdb re-derived calls from the 5' RACE reads in MiXCR, one entry per CDR3 protein. This sample has tens of thousands of distinct CDR3 sequences, with roughly 5.9% found just once. Trimming left V 3 bases short and J 5 bases short, with 8 bases between. The CDR3 spans 12 residues. This TCR derives from an adult who was a healthcare worker with PCR-confirmed SARS-CoV-2 infection or an uninfected control (not recorded which). The sample was whole blood. The gene calls are TRBV12-3 or TRBV12-4 and TRBJ2-7; D ambiguous. The CDR3 sequence is CASSLRGHEQYF. The CDR3 nucleotides are TGTGCCAGCAGTTTGCGTGGGCACGAGCAGTACTTC.